A single sample gave rise to the 32 T cell receptor beta chains below, sequenced in a study of blood T cell repertoires in COVID-19. The assay was immunoSEQ multiplex PCR, and TCRdb's table has in-frame clones only and misses some. The table shows over 85,000 clones, with about 85% occurring only once. What was sequenced was peripheral blood. The receptor set was obtained from a human donor in a cohort sampled during active COVID-19.

V and J are TRBV2 and TRBJ2-3, with 8 bases matching TRBD2. V was pared by 7 bases and J by 1 base, with 4 bases of the junction left unmatched. The CDR3 length is 14 residues. Germline CDR1 and CDR2: SNHLY and FYNNEI. CDR3 in DNA: TGTGCCAGCATTCTGCGGGAGGGCACAGATACGCAGTATTTT. Translation gives CASILREGTDTQYF.

In its sample, this clone was seen a few times. The rearrangement uses TRBV5-8 and TRBJ2-3; perhaps TRBD2 as D (6 bases). The germline V gene has CDR1 SGHTS and CDR2 YDEGEE. The CDR3 runs 15 residues. V lost 0 bases to trimming and J lost 3 bases, with 11 bases between them. CDR3 amino acids: CASSLVTAGTDTQYF. CDR3 nucleotides: TGTGCCAGCAGCTTGGTGACGGCGGGAACAGATACGCAGTATTTT.

The J gene is TRBJ2-2, the V gene TRBV2; the D is unclear. This CDR3 spans 14 amino acids. The V end lost 3 bases, the J end lost 5 bases, and 10 bases lay between the germline ends. Per the germline V gene, CDR1 is SNHLY and CDR2 is FYNNEI. In DNA form, the CDR3 reads TGTGCCAGCAGTGATCTTTCCGTTACCGGGGAGCTGTTTTTT. This codes for CASSDLSVTGELFF.

The chain links TRBV29-1 to TRBJ2-3, with TRBD1 matching 8 bases. The ends lost 4 bases at V and 2 bases at J; junction bases unmatched: 17. The CDR3 contains 18 residues. Germline CDR1 SQVTM, CDR2 ANQGSEA. The CDR3 is CSVAKDRDRDRYTDTQYF. DNA for the CDR3: TGCAGCGTTGCAAAAGATCGAGACCGGGACAGGTACACAGATACGCAGTATTTT.

This chain connects TRBV5-4 to TRBJ2-7; D may be TRBD2 (5 bases). Trimming shortened V by 4 bases and J by 5 bases, and 13 bases separated the two germline ends. In germline, CDR1 is SGHNT, CDR2 YYREEE (reference sequence). The CDR3 contains 13 residues. The CDR3 DNA sequence: TGTGCCAGCAGCCGAGACCCCGGGGACGAGCAGTACTTC. Its translation: CASSRDPGDEQYF.

A few counts support this clone. This chain joins TRBV7-3 and TRBJ2-5; possible D gene TRBD1, 6 bases. The V gene lost 3 bases and the J gene lost 4 bases, with 12 bases spanning the gap. CDR3 length: 14 amino acids. Germline V gene sequence: CDR1 SGHTA, CDR2 FQGTGA. The CDR3 DNA sequence: TGTGCCAGCAGCTTTACAGGGTCGGGAGAGACCCAGTACTTC. Protein sequence: CASSFTGSGETQYF.

The chain combines TRBV5-1 with TRBJ2-1; the match to TRBD1 covers 10 bases. The germline V gene has CDR1 SGHRS and CDR2 YFSETQ. This CDR3 spans 14 amino acids. V trimming: 4 bases; J trimming: 3 bases; junction bases outside the gene matches: 1. The CDR3, as DNA: TGCGCCAGCAGCCGGGACAGGGGCTACAATGAGCAGTTCTTC. Residues: CASSRDRGYNEQFF.

V usage is TRBV7-2 and J usage is TRBJ1-4, with TRBD1 as a possible D gene (6 bases). Germline V CDR1 and CDR2: SGHTA, FQGNSA. Trimming shortened V by 6 bases and J by 8 bases, and 19 bases separated the two germline ends. The CDR3 loop spans 15 amino acids. Here the CDR3 DNA reads TGTGCCAGCAGTCCTGCCCAGGGGTCAGGAGAAAAACTGTTTTTT. Translating it yields CASSPAQGSGEKLFF. Filled out from reference TRBV7-2 and TRBJ1-4, the complete variable domain reads GAGVSQSPSNKVTEKGKDVELRCDPISGHTALYWYRQSLGQGLEFLIYFQGNSAPDKSGLPSDRFSAERTGGSVSTLTIQRTQQEDSAVYLCASSPAQGSGEKLFFGSGTQLSVL.

This clone was detected only a few times. The chain carries TRBV9 and TRBJ2-7; 9 nucleotides align to TRBD2. The CDR3 is 15 residues long. After removal of 0 bases from V and 2 bases from J, the junction contained 3 bases not matched to a gene. The germline CDR1 and CDR2 sequences are SGDLS and YYNGEE. The CDR3 DNA reads as TGTGCCAGCAGCGTAGGGGCGGGAGGGCCCTACGAGCAGTACTTC. Its protein is CASSVGAGGPYEQYF.

This clone has a single count. The chain uses TRBV10-1 and TRBJ2-1, with D maybe TRBD2 (7 bases). Trimming cost V 0 bases and J 3 bases, with 12 bases left between them. The CDR3 spans 16 residues. CDR1 is WNHNN and CDR2 is SYGVQD in the germline V gene (reference sequence). CDR3 DNA sequence: TGCGCCAGCAGTGAGTCGGGGGGGGACAACTACAATGAGCAGTTCTTC. Translation gives CASSESGGDNYNEQFF.

This chain joins TRBV28 and TRBJ1-1, with TRBD1 matching 10 bases. This CDR3 is built from 16 residues. Germline V CDR1 and CDR2: MDHEN, SYDVKM. The junction had 9 bases not matched to a gene; V was cut back by 5 bases and J by 3 bases. CDR3 sequence (DNA): TGTGCCAGCAGTCGAAGACAGGGGGCAGGGGACACTGAAGCTTTCTTT. Translation gives CASSRRQGAGDTEAFF.

J is TRBJ1-5 and V is TRBV7-6; the D is unclear. This CDR3 comprises 13 residues. The V end lost 4 bases, the J end lost 6 bases, and 10 bases lay between the germline ends. Germline values: CDR1 SGHVS, CDR2 FNYEAQ. CDR3 nucleotide sequence: TGTGCCAGCAGCTCAGACTTGGGTCAGCCCCAGCATTTT. Protein: CASSSDLGQPQHF.

V is TRBV5-4 and J is TRBJ2-6; D gene unclear. V was trimmed by 0 bases and J by 2 bases, leaving 9 bases between them. Germline values: CDR1 SGHNT, CDR2 YYREEE (reference sequence). The CDR3 extends over 16 amino acids. The CDR3 here is CASSLDGLTGANVLTF. CDR3 sequence (DNA): TGTGCCAGCAGCTTGGACGGTCTAACTGGGGCCAACGTCCTGACTTTC. Together with reference TRBV5-4 and TRBJ2-6, the CDR3 gives the full variable domain: ETGVTQSPTHLIKTRGQQVTLRCSSQSGHNTVSWYQQALGQGPQFIFQYYREEENGRGNFPPRFSGLQFPNYSSELNVNALELDDSALYLCASSLDGLTGANVLTFGAGSRLTVL.

The chain carries TRBV6-4 and TRBJ2-1, with 7 bases matching TRBD2. The CDR3 is made up of 15 amino acids. V lost 6 bases and J lost 7; bases outside the gene matches: 12. Germline assignment: CDR1 MRHNA and CDR2 SNTAGT. CDR3 DNA sequence: TGTGCCAGCAGCCCAGTTGAGCGGGGCGGGAATGAGCAGTTCTTC. Translating it yields CASSPVERGGNEQFF.

The V gene is TRBV7-2, the J gene TRBJ1-3; 8 nucleotides line up with TRBD1. Germline V gene lookup returns CDR1 SGHTA and CDR2 FQGNSA. This CDR3 is 15 amino acids long. After removal of 6 bases from V and 3 bases from J, the junction contained 7 bases not matched to a gene. The CDR3 spells CASRTQGAYGNTIYF. The CDR3 DNA reads TGTGCCAGCAGAACTCAGGGGGCTTATGGAAACACCATATATTTT. Combining the CDR3 with reference TRBV7-2 and TRBJ1-3 gives the whole variable domain GAGVSQSPSNKVTEKGKDVELRCDPISGHTALYWYRQSLGQGLEFLIYFQGNSAPDKSGLPSDRFSAERTGGSVSTLTIQRTQQEDSAVYLCASRTQGAYGNTIYFGEGSWLTVV.

This chain joins TRBV10-2 and TRBJ1-1; D call uncertain. Trimming shortened V by 3 bases and J by 7 bases, and 9 bases separated the two germline ends. Per germline, CDR1 WSHSY and CDR2 SAAADI. This CDR3 comprises 12 residues. This CDR3 is CASSEPGIEAFF. CDR3 nucleotide sequence: TGCGCCAGCAGTGAACCGGGAATTGAAGCTTTCTTT.

The sample holds one count of this clone. The CDR3 here is CASSYSPYQPQHF. The CDR3 region has the DNA TGTGCCAGCAGTTACTCCCCTTATCAGCCCCAGCATTTT. The chain couples TRBV6-5 to TRBJ1-5, with D unclear. Germline-derived CDR1 and CDR2 are MNHEY and SVGAGI. The CDR3 length is 13 residues. V was trimmed by 0 bases and J by 5 bases, leaving 5 bases between them.

The chain uses TRBV5-1 and TRBJ2-1, with 8 bases that match TRBD2. After removal of 4 bases from V and 4 bases from J, the junction contained 4 bases not matched to a gene. This CDR3 is 14 amino acids long. Germline CDR1 reads SGHRS; CDR2 reads YFSETQ. CDR3 sequence (DNA): TGCGCCAGCAGCCTTAGCGGGATTTACAATGAGCAGTTCTTC. This translates into CASSLSGIYNEQFF.

The genes are TRBV5-4 and TRBJ2-2, with 10 positions matching TRBD1. Germline V CDR1 and CDR2: SGHNT, YYREEE (reference sequence). CDR3 length equals 14 residues. Unmatched junction bases numbered 7, after V lost 10 bases and J lost 4 bases. CDR3 loop: CAGSTGGPTGELFF. The CDR3 DNA reads TGTGCCGGCTCGACAGGGGGCCCCACCGGGGAGCTGTTTTTT.

In DNA form, the CDR3 reads TGTGCCAGCAGCAAAAGTGCAGGGTTGGATGAGCAGTTCTTC. Translation: CASSKSAGLDEQFF. The chain recombines TRBV21-1 with TRBJ2-1; TRBD1 was called by the table and not checked on the DNA. TRBV21-1 has pseudogene status. The CDR3 is 14 residues long.

The rearrangement joins TRBV12-3 or TRBV12-4 to TRBJ2-1; 12 bases align to TRBD2. V was clipped by 7 bases and J by 9 bases; unmatched bases: 4. The CDR3 has 13 amino acids. CDR3 DNA sequence: TGTGCCAGCAAGACTAGCGGGGGTACTGAGCAGTTCTTC. Amino acid sequence: CASKTSGGTEQFF.

The chain employs TRBV9 and TRBJ2-1; D remains ambiguous. V lost 3 bases and J lost 0, with 13 bases in between. The CDR3 loop spans 16 amino acids. Looked up from germline, CDR1 is SGDLS and CDR2 is YYNGEE. CDR3: CASSALNPSSYNEQFF. For the CDR3, the DNA is TGTGCCAGCAGCGCCCTGAACCCGAGCTCCTACAATGAGCAGTTCTTC.

This clone appeared a single time. This chain connects TRBV7-2 to TRBJ2-5; the D gene is possibly TRBD1 (6 bases). CDR1 SGHTA and CDR2 FQGNSA come from the germline V gene. The CDR3 contains 14 residues. V lost 5 bases and J 4 bases, leaving 14 bases between the germline ends. The CDR3 here is CASSGTGQRETQYF. The CDR3, as DNA: TGTGCCAGCAGCGGCACGGGACAAAGAGAGACCCAGTACTTC.

Here the CDR3 DNA reads TGTGCCAGCGGAGGCTACGAACGTAATCAGCCCCAGCATTTT. Protein product: CASGGYERNQPQHF. The chain carries TRBV6-6 and TRBJ1-5, with unresolved D. The CDR3 is 14 residues long. V lost 8 bases, J lost 4 bases, and 15 bases lay in between. Germline V gives CDR1 MNHNY, CDR2 SVGAGI (reference sequence).

The V call is TRBV7-2, the J call TRBJ1-2; 9 bases agree with TRBD1. CDR3 length equals 15 residues. Unmatched junction bases numbered 4, after V lost 1 base and J lost 4 bases. Germline values: CDR1 SGHTA, CDR2 FQGNSA. CDR3 sequence reads: CASSLDWTGAYGYTF. CDR3 sequence (DNA): TGTGCCAGCAGCTTAGACTGGACAGGGGCCTATGGCTACACCTTC.

The chain couples TRBV7-8 to TRBJ2-1; 9 nucleotides match TRBD2. V shed 3 bases, J shed 0 bases, and the junction held 9 bases outside the gene matches. The CDR3 consists of 18 residues. The germline gives CDR1 SGHVS, CDR2 FQNEAQ. CDR3: CASSLGREGFLSYNEQFF. The CDR3 bases are TGTGCCAGCAGCTTGGGGCGGGAGGGATTTCTCTCCTACAATGAGCAGTTCTTC.

This sequence joins TRBV2 and TRBJ2-3; TRBD1 matches at 10 bases. Germline V lookup: CDR1 SNHLY, CDR2 FYNNEI. The CDR3 is made up of 17 amino acids. J gave up 2 bases and V 6 bases, and 11 bases lay outside the gene matches. The CDR3 region is CASRRRGTGDLTDTQYF. For the CDR3, the DNA is TGTGCCAGCAGAAGGAGGGGGACAGGGGATCTCACAGATACGCAGTATTTT.

The rearrangement uses TRBV19 and TRBJ2-1; weak D call: TRBD2 (6 bases). Germline V CDR1 and CDR2: LNHDA, SQIVND (reference sequence). The CDR3 has 14 amino acids. V was pared by 6 bases and J by 0 bases, with 9 bases between. The CDR3, as DNA: TGTGCCAGTAGCCGGGGGAGCTCCTACAATGAGCAGTTCTTC. Its translation: CASSRGSSYNEQFF.

This clone was found once. V and J are TRBV6-2 or TRBV6-3 and TRBJ1-1; D possibly corresponds to TRBD1 (6 bases). V was shortened by 5 bases and J by 4 bases, with 14 bases between the two germline ends. Germline assignment: CDR1 MNHEY and CDR2 SVGEGT. CDR3 length: 14 amino acids. DNA of the CDR3: TGTGCCAGCAGTGCCACAGGGCTGCTCACTGAAGCTTTCTTT. Its protein product is CASSATGLLTEAFF.

The chain combines TRBV5-3 with TRBJ2-1; 14 bases align to TRBD2. TRBV5-3 is known as an ORF, though its function is uncertain. V lost 4 bases to trimming and J lost 4 bases; unmatched junction nucleotides: 10. This CDR3 is 18 amino acids long. The CDR3, as DNA: TGTGCCAGAAGCAAAAGACTAGCGGGAGGGCCGGAATACAATGAGCAGTTCTTC. Translated, it gives CARSKRLAGGPEYNEQFF.

The chain has TRBV5-1 and TRBJ2-3, with D perhaps TRBD1 (6 bases). Germline V lookup: CDR1 SGHRS, CDR2 YFSETQ. V was shortened by 4 bases and J by 14 bases, with 26 bases between the two germline ends. This CDR3 comprises 15 residues. CDR3 protein: CASSLSGQQNHGSYF. CDR3 DNA sequence: TGCGCCAGCAGCCTCTCGGGACAACAAAACCATGGGTCGTATTTT.

This rearrangement joins TRBV19 to TRBJ2-1, with 11 positions matching TRBD1. This CDR3 comprises 15 residues. The V gene's germline CDR1 is LNHDA and CDR2 SQIVND (reference sequence). The V segment lost 4 bases and the J segment 3 bases; nucleotides outside the gene matches: 2. CDR3 loop: CASSRTGGFYNEQFF. CDR3 coding DNA: TGTGCCAGTAGTAGGACAGGGGGCTTCTACAATGAGCAGTTCTTC. Combining the CDR3 with reference TRBV19 and TRBJ2-1 gives the whole variable domain DGGITQSPKYLFRKEGQNVTLSCEQNLNHDAMYWYRQDPGQGLRLIYYSQIVNDFQKGDIAEGYSVSREKKESFPLTVTSAQKNPTAFYLCASSRTGGFYNEQFFGPGTRLTVL.